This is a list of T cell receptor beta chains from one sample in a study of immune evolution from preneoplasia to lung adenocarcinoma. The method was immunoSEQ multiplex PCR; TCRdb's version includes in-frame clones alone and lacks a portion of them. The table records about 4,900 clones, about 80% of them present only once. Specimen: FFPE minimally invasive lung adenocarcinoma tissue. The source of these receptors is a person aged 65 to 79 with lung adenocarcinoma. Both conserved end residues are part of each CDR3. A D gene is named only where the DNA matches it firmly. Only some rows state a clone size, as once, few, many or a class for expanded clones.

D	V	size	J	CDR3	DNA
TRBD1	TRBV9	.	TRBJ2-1	CASSVEGQGFNEQFF	TGTGCCAGCAGCGTAGAAGGACAGGGTTTCAATGAGCAGTTCTTC
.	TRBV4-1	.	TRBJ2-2	CASSQERTGELFF	TGCGCCAGCAGCCAAGAGAGGACCGGGGAGCTGTTTTTT
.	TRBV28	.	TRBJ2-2	CASRQRTIYTGELFF	TGTGCCAGCAGACAGCGGACTATATACACCGGGGAGCTGTTTTTT
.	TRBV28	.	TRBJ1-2	CASSPPGGYTF	TGTGCCAGCAGTCCACCGGGTGGCTACACCTTC
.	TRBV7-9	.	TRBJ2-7	CASSNTGGVDEQYF	TGTGCCAGCAGCAATACCGGGGGCGTCGACGAGCAGTACTTC
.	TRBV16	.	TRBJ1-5	CASSQSDVSNQPQHF	TGTGCCAGCAGCCAATCGGACGTTAGCAATCAGCCCCAGCATTTT
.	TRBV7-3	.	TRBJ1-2	CASSLLGNYGYTF	TGTGCCAGCAGCTTACTCGGAAACTATGGCTACACCTTC
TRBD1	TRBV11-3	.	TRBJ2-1	CASSLKWDRGSSYNEQFF	TGTGCCAGCAGCCTAAAGTGGGACAGGGGTAGCTCCTACAATGAGCAGTTCTTC
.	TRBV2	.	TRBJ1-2	CATDQTGDYGYTF	TGTGCCACGGACCAGACAGGCGACTATGGCTACACCTTC
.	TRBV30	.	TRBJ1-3	CAWSVLSGNTIYF	TGTGCCTGGAGTGTACTGTCTGGAAACACCATATATTTT
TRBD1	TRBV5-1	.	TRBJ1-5	CASSRGTGGNQPQHF	TGCGCCAGCAGCCGCGGGACAGGGGGCAATCAGCCCCAGCATTTT
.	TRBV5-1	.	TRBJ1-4	CASSRTVPVSTNEKLFF	TGCGCCAGCAGCCGTACAGTACCTGTCTCAACTAATGAAAAACTGTTTTTT
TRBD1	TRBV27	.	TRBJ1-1	CASSTKTGDTEAFF	TGTGCCAGCAGTACCAAGACAGGGGACACTGAAGCTTTCTTT
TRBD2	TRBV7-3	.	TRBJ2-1	CASSLGLHNEQFF	TGTGCCAGCAGCTTGGGACTACACAATGAGCAGTTCTTC
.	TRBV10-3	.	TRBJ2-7	CAISSGDSYEQYF	TGTGCCATCAGTTCAGGGGACTCCTACGAGCAGTACTTC
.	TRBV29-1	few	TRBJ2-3	CSAGRGGGGTDTQYF	TGCAGCGCTGGGCGAGGCGGGGGCGGAACAGATACGCAGTATTTT
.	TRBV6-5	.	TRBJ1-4	CASSPSLGEKLFF	TGTGCCAGCAGTCCCTCCTTAGGTGAAAAACTGTTTTTT
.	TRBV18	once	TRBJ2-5	CASSPDETQYF	TGTGCCAGCTCACCAGACGAGACCCAGTACTTC
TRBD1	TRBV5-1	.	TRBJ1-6	CASSLDGQGGNSPLHF	TGCGCCAGCAGCTTGGACGGACAGGGTGGCAATTCACCCCTCCACTTT
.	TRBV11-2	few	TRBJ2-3	CASSLELGWGSDTQYF	TGTGCCAGCAGCTTAGAGTTAGGGTGGGGATCAGATACGCAGTATTTT
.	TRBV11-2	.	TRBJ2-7	CASSPRTTTYEQYF	TGTGCCAGCAGCCCGCGGACTACCACCTACGAGCAGTACTTC
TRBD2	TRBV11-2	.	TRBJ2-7	CASSLDTGTTEQYF	TGTGCCAGCAGCCTCGACACGGGGACTACCGAGCAGTACTTC
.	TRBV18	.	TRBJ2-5	CASSPQQGGETQYF	TGTGCCAGCTCACCACAACAGGGAGGGGAGACCCAGTACTTC
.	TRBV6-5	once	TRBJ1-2	CASSYSGRQGSHGYTF	TGTGCCAGCAGTTACTCAGGACGGCAAGGTAGCCATGGCTACACCTTC
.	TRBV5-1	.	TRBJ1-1	CASSLVTGSPLEAFF	TGCGCCAGCAGCTTGGTCACAGGGTCCCCTCTTGAAGCTTTCTTT
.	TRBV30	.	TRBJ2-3	CAWSVGGAMIGTDTQYF	TGTGCCTGGAGTGTAGGTGGGGCCATGATAGGCACAGATACGCAGTATTTT
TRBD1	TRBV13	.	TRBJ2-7	CASSIPRDRGGYEQYF	TGTGCCAGCAGCATCCCCCGGGACAGGGGAGGCTACGAGCAGTACTTC
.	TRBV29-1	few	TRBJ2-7	CSVDLFRQGKRDEQYF	TGCAGCGTTGATCTTTTCCGACAGGGAAAGCGGGACGAGCAGTACTTC
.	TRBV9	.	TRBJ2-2	CASSTKGELFF	TGTGCCAGCAGCACTAAAGGGGAGCTGTTTTTT
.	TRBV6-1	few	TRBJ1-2	CASTWERDYGYTF	TGTGCCAGCACTTGGGAACGGGATTATGGCTACACCTTC
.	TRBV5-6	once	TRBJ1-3	CASSLDGGIRNTIYF	TGTGCCAGCAGCTTGGATGGGGGCATAAGAAACACCATATATTTT
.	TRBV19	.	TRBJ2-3	CASSSRITGSMADTQYF	TGTGCCAGTAGCTCCCGTATTACGGGGTCAATGGCAGATACGCAGTATTTT
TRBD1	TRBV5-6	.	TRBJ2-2	CASSQGQVNTGELFF	TGTGCCAGCAGCCAGGGACAGGTTAACACCGGGGAGCTGTTTTTT
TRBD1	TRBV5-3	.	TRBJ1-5	CARSGRQGGYQPQHF	TGTGCCAGAAGCGGACGACAGGGAGGGTATCAGCCCCAGCATTTT
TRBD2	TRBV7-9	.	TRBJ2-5	CASSLWGGETQYF	TGTGCCAGCAGCCTATGGGGGGGAGAGACCCAGTACTTC